This T cell receptor beta chain appears in the sequencing data of a study of blood T cells in healthy people across ages. Whole-study results and caveats: In long-lived donors, naive CD4+ cell counts and diversity exceeded those of aged donors.

It was with a sample-barcoded 5' primer and a J-beta primer mix that a second PCR of about 6 to 11 cycles was run. A template-switch adaptor that had 12 random nucleotides put a tag on each cDNA molecule. CDR3-containing paired-end reads numbering at least 2.5 million came from each sample. TCRdb reprocessed the 5' RACE reads via MiXCR and lists one record per CDR3 protein. Of 850,000 to 1,100,000 distinct CDR3 sequences detected, 35% to 40% appear once; the ten largest clones hold under 15%. About this clonotype itself: Antigen unknown.

Germline CDR1 is MNHNS and CDR2 is SASEGT. This CDR3 comprises 14 residues. V was shortened by 4 bases and J by 5 bases, with 14 bases between the two germline ends. V is TRBV6-1 and J is TRBJ1-2; TRBD1 is a possible D gene (5 bases). The sample taken for sequencing was blood. The origin of this receptor is a man aged 18 to 29 in good health. The CDR3 DNA is TGTGCCAGCAGTGTTAACAGGAGAATATATGGCTACACCTTC. Translated: CASSVNRRIYGYTF.